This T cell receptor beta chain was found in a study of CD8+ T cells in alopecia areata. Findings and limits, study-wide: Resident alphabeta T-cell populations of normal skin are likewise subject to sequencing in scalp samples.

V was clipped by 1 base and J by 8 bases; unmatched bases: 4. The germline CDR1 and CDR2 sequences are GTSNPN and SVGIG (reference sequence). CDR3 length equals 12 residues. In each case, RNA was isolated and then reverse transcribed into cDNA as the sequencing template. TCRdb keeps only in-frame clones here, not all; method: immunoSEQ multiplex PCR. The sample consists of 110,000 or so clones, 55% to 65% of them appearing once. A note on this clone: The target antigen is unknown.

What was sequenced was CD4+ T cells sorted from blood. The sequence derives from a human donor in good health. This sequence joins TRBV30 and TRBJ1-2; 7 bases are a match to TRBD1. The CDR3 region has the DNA TGTGCCTGGAGTGGACAGGGAGGGGGCTACACCTTC. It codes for CAWSGQGGGYTF.